This is a list of T cell receptor beta chains from one sample in a study of T cell changes during pregnancy in multiple sclerosis. Data came from immunoSEQ multiplex PCR; TCRdb stores just in-frame clones and leaves some out. The repertoire has fewer than 35,000 clones, almost 90% of them found once; the top ten carry 0.5% to 0.65%. The specimen comprised CD4+ T cells from peripheral blood mononuclear cells, sampled in the third trimester of pregnancy. Receptors originate from a female donor in good health, enrolled as a control in a pregnancy study. CDR3s include the opening cysteine and the closing phenylalanine or tryptophan. Each record gives: J gene, D gene, V gene, clone size, CDR3 protein, CDR3 DNA. D genes are given only for firm matches. Only some rows state a clone size, as once, few, many or a class for expanded clones.

>TRBJ1-1|.|TRBV14|.
CASSQNLNTEAFF
TGTGCCAGCAGCCAGAACTTGAACACTGAAGCTTTCTTT
>TRBJ2-2|.|TRBV5-6|.
CASRPGTNRNTGELFF
TGTGCCAGCAGGCCCGGGACAAACAGAAACACCGGGGAGCTGTTTTTT
>TRBJ2-2|TRBD1|TRBV6-5|.
CASSYSPTGSAGELFF
TGTGCCAGCAGTTACTCGCCGACAGGGTCCGCCGGGGAGCTGTTTTTT
>TRBJ1-1|TRBD1|TRBV19|.
CASSPLDRGLAEAFF
TGTGCCAGTAGTCCTTTGGACAGGGGGCTTGCTGAAGCTTTCTTT
>TRBJ2-3|.|TRBV2|.
CASSATGDTQYF
TGTGCCAGCAGTGCGACAGGAGATACGCAGTATTTT
>TRBJ2-1|TRBD2|TRBV7-7|.
CASSLGGGAGGVAGEQFF
TGTGCTAGCAGCTTAGGCGGTGGAGCGGGGGGCGTTGCTGGTGAGCAGTTCTTC
>TRBJ1-2|.|TRBV5-8|.
CASSAQGGVGYTF
TGTGCCAGCAGCGCCCAAGGGGGGGTCGGCTACACCTTC
>TRBJ1-2|.|TRBV6-1|.
CASSERGKGDYGYTF
TGTGCCAGCAGTGAACGGGGAAAGGGGGACTATGGCTACACCTTC
>TRBJ2-5|.|TRBV18|.
CASSPPGQPYQETQYF
TGTGCCAGCTCACCCCCAGGGCAGCCCTACCAAGAGACCCAGTACTTC
>TRBJ2-1|TRBD2|TRBV7-2|.
CASSSTSVLPGEQFF
TGTGCCAGCAGCTCTACTAGCGTCCTCCCGGGGGAGCAGTTCTTC
>TRBJ2-1|.|TRBV5-6|once
CASRTRDNEQFF
TGTGCCAGCAGGACTAGGGACAATGAGCAGTTCTTC
>TRBJ2-7|TRBD1|TRBV18|.
CASSYLPGQGADEQYF
TGTGCCAGCTCGTACCTGCCGGGACAGGGGGCCGACGAGCAGTACTTC
>TRBJ1-1|.|TRBV29-1|.
CSAGNDRPFEAFF
TGCAGCGCCGGTAACGACAGACCCTTTGAAGCTTTCTTT
>TRBJ2-3|.|TRBV7-9|few
CASSLSQSTDTQYF
TGTGCCAGCAGCTTAAGTCAGTCCACAGATACGCAGTATTTT
>TRBJ2-5|.|TRBV2|.
CASSVAGVETQYF
TGTGCCAGCAGTGTAGCAGGGGTAGAGACCCAGTACTTC
>TRBJ1-1|.|TRBV30|.
CAWRLGALRHTEAFF
TGTGCCTGGAGATTAGGGGCCCTTAGGCACACTGAAGCTTTCTTT
>TRBJ1-2|.|TRBV15|.
CATSRPGILYGYTF
TGTGCCACCAGCAGGCCGGGTATCCTGTATGGCTACACCTTC
>TRBJ1-3|.|TRBV19|once
CASSIRGGGNTIYF
TGTGCCAGTAGTATAAGAGGGGGTGGAAACACCATATATTTT
>TRBJ2-1|TRBD1|TRBV5-1|.
CASSGNLRGQTYNEQFF
TGCGCCAGCAGCGGGAATCTAAGGGGACAGACTTACAATGAGCAGTTCTTC
>TRBJ2-7|TRBD1|TRBV6-5|.
CASSRPGQGYEQYF
TGTGCCAGCAGTCGTCCGGGACAGGGCTACGAGCAGTACTTC
>TRBJ1-6|.|TRBV19|.
CASSIPDSPLHF
TGTGCCAGTAGTATTCCGGATTCACCCCTCCACTTT
>TRBJ2-3|TRBD2|TRBV29-1|.
CSVLQGLAGGADTQYF
TGCAGCGTCCTCCAAGGACTAGCGGGAGGCGCAGATACGCAGTATTTT
>TRBJ1-2|TRBD1|TRBV5-1|.
CASSLVGTEGGYTF
TGCGCCAGCAGCTTGGTAGGGACAGAAGGAGGCTACACCTTC
>TRBJ2-3|.|TRBV5-6|.
CASSYDPQGTQYF
TGTGCCAGCAGTTACGACCCCCAGGGAACGCAGTATTTT
>TRBJ2-2|.|TRBV7-2|.
CASSPTGLAKPGELFF
TGTGCCAGCAGCCCCACGGGGCTAGCGAAACCCGGGGAGCTGTTTTTT
>TRBJ1-1|.|TRBV12-5|.
CASGLGRQNTEAFF
TGTGCTAGTGGTTTGGGGCGACAGAACACTGAAGCTTTCTTT